The clone carrying this T cell receptor (beta chain) came up many times. What it binds is not known. The data originate from a study of regulatory T cells in long-lasting Graves disease. The CDR3 has 14 amino acids. V dropped 4 bases and J dropped 0 bases, with 11 bases sitting between them. The germline V gene encodes CDR1 SGHRS and CDR2 YFSETQ. Study-level results: Newly diagnosed Graves' patients had higher TCR diversity than persistent ones.

Arm-PCR of CDR3 regions with iRepertoire HTBI primers generated TCR beta libraries. Each CDR3 protein gets one entry after TCRdb re-called the multiplex PCR reads with MiXCR. The sample consists of approximately 490,000 distinct CDR3 sequences, about a sixth of them appearing once. Noted time point: newly diagnosed GD, antithyroid drugs for less than 3 months. PBMC RNA served as the TCR library source. These data were also filed under a second study, of T cells in Graves' hyperthyroidism and ophthalmopathy. That paper adds: Thyroid ultrasound and orbital computed tomography, with clinical symptoms and serum thyroxine and TRAb, informed diagnoses. An initial round of RT-PCR targeting the TCR CDR3 relied on the HTBI primer set.

The chain couples TRBV5-1 to TRBJ2-7; D ambiguous. The sequence derives from a man aged 40-49 years with Graves disease. Sample: peripheral blood mononuclear cells (PBMCs), taken at new diagnosis, from a patient treated with antithyroid drugs. This chain's CDR3 is CASSQQLSSYEQYF. CDR3 coding DNA: TGCGCCAGCAGCCAACAGCTTAGCTCCTACGAGCAGTACTTC.